The 10 T cell receptor beta chains below all came from one sample that was sequenced in a study of cytomegalovirus exposure and HLA in healthy donors (dated by TCRdb to about 2017). Receptors were amplified or captured by the immunoSEQ multiplex PCR assay. For the multiplex PCR, a mixture combining 60 forward primers for TCR Vbeta segments and 13 reverse primers for TCR Jbeta segments was used. TCRdb took over this immuneACCESS table, retaining in-frame rearrangements with V and J assigned. Such tables are incomplete; in checked studies, under half of the missing clones stem from an unresolved V gene, and the remainder is unexplained. This sample is represented by 40,000 to 55,000 clones; about 60% of them were singletons. The top ten hold around 12% of the sample. Sequences were obtained from PBMCs. The receptors shown here come from a man aged 55 to 70 in good health and CMV-seropositive.

This clone was seen just once. This rearrangement joins TRBV5-4 to TRBJ2-1; D gene ambiguous. This CDR3 spans 14 amino acids. The germline V and J ends were trimmed by 0 bases and 7 bases, with 11 bases remaining between them. The V gene's germline CDR1 is SGHNT and CDR2 YYREEE (reference sequence). CDR3 nucleotide sequence: TGTGCCAGCAGCTTGGGCATAACGGGTAATGAGCAGTTCTTC. Translating it yields CASSLGITGNEQFF.

This clone has only a few counts. This sequence joins TRBV5-4 and TRBJ1-1, with TRBD1 as a possible D gene (5 bases). Trimming cost V 4 bases and J 0 bases, with 7 bases left between them. CDR3 length equals 13 residues. Germline CDR1 and CDR2: SGHNT and YYREEE (reference sequence). The CDR3 nucleotides are TGTGCCAGCAGCCCGGGGGTGAACACTGAAGCTTTCTTT. Translation: CASSPGVNTEAFF.

A few counts support this clone. V usage is TRBV7-3 and J usage is TRBJ2-3, with TRBD1 matching over 7 bases. The CDR3 runs to 15 residues. V was pared by 4 bases and J by 1 base, with 5 bases of the junction left unmatched. Germline lookup yields CDR1 SGHTA and CDR2 FQGTGA. The DNA of the CDR3 is TGTGCCAGCAGCTATTCGGGACAGCGCACAGATACGCAGTATTTT. Its protein product is CASSYSGQRTDTQYF.

The chain has TRBV19 and TRBJ1-1; no reliable D call. CDR3 length equals 15 residues. V was shortened by 0 bases and J by 4 bases, with 12 bases between the two germline ends. Germline assignment: CDR1 LNHDA and CDR2 SQIVND (reference sequence). The CDR3, as DNA: TGTGCCAGTAGTATAGACCCGGGGATGGGCACTGAAGCTTTCTTT. Encoded protein: CASSIDPGMGTEAFF. Combining the CDR3 with reference TRBV19 and TRBJ1-1 gives the whole variable domain DGGITQSPKYLFRKEGQNVTLSCEQNLNHDAMYWYRQDPGQGLRLIYYSQIVNDFQKGDIAEGYSVSREKKESFPLTVTSAQKNPTAFYLCASSIDPGMGTEAFFGQGTRLTVV.

V gene TRBV28 combines with J gene TRBJ2-2; D is perhaps TRBD2 (6 bases). The V gene lost 6 bases and the J gene lost 0 bases, with 8 bases spanning the gap. The CDR3 contains 14 residues. Germline CDR1 and CDR2: MDHEN and SYDVKM. In nucleotides, the CDR3 is TGTGCCAGCAGCGGGACTTCGAACACCGGGGAGCTGTTTTTT. Amino acid sequence: CASSGTSNTGELFF.

V is TRBV5-1 and J is TRBJ2-7; D may be TRBD1 (5 bases). The ends were cut back, 0 bases at V and 3 bases at J, with 10 bases in the middle. Looked up from germline, CDR1 is SGHRS and CDR2 is YFSETQ. This CDR3 comprises 14 residues. CDR3 region: CASSLDRKFYEQYF. In DNA, the CDR3 is TGCGCCAGCAGCTTGGACAGGAAATTCTACGAGCAGTACTTC.

This clone was seen only a few times. The chain has TRBV7-8 and TRBJ2-1; 7 bases line up with TRBD2. The CDR3 runs to 17 residues. Per germline, CDR1 SGHVS and CDR2 FQNEAQ. V shed 5 bases and J 0 bases; nucleotides not matched to a gene: 10. CDR3 protein: CASSREADYSSYNEQFF. DNA of the CDR3: TGTGCCAGCAGCCGGGAGGCGGACTATAGCTCCTACAATGAGCAGTTCTTC.

The rearrangement joins TRBV29-1 to TRBJ2-6; tentative D call: TRBD2 (7 bases). V shed 4 bases and J shed 0 bases, with 16 bases lying between them. CDR3 length: 17 residues. Germline CDR1 reads SQVTM; CDR2 reads ANQGSEA. The CDR3 bases are TGCAGCGTTGCTTCGGGGGGCGCACGCTCTGGGGCCAACGTCCTGACTTTC. The encoded protein is CSVASGGARSGANVLTF.

The V and J genes are TRBV11-2 and TRBJ2-7, with 7 bases identical to TRBD2. V lost 6 bases, J lost 6 bases, and 11 bases stayed unmatched. Germline V CDR1 and CDR2: SGHAT, FQNNGV. CDR3 length equals 14 residues. This chain's CDR3 is CASRQVGGFSEQYF. The CDR3, as DNA: TGTGCCAGCAGACAGGTGGGGGGGTTTAGCGAGCAGTACTTC.

By frequency in the sample, this clone is medium-sized (0.01 to 0.1%). CDR3 residues: CASSSKSGTGAYNEQFF. CDR3 DNA sequence: TGTGCCAGCAGCTCAAAATCCGGGACAGGGGCCTACAATGAGCAGTTCTTC. The chain carries TRBV7-9 and TRBJ2-1; 10 bases are a match to TRBD1. Germline lookup yields CDR1 SEHNR and CDR2 FQNEAQ (reference sequence). After removal of 4 bases from V and 2 bases from J, the junction contained 8 bases not matched to a gene. CDR3 length equals 17 residues.